The rows below give T cell receptor beta chains drawn from one sample of a study of T cell responses to AZD1222 COVID-19 vaccine. The data were produced by immunoSEQ multiplex PCR, yet TCRdb's version contains in-frame clones alone and is incomplete. The sample carries 110,000 or so clones, approximately 90% recorded once. The material sequenced was peripheral blood, taken 28 days after the second AZD1222 dose. The origin of the receptors is an adult who received the AZD1222 COVID-19 vaccine. CDR3s include the opening cysteine and the closing phenylalanine or tryptophan. The order of the fields is clone size, J gene, V gene, D gene, CDR3 protein, CDR3 DNA. A D gene is named only where the DNA matches it firmly. Size is stated for part of the rows, as once, few or many counts, or as a class when the clone is expanded.

abundance: .; j_gene: TRBJ2-3; v_gene: TRBV2; d_gene: TRBD2; CDR3aa: CASSELGGANTQYF; CDR3nt: TGTGCCAGCAGTGAACTCGGGGGGGCGAATACGCAGTATTTT
abundance: few; j_gene: TRBJ1-4; v_gene: TRBV6-5; d_gene: TRBD1; CDR3aa: CASSETGALEKLFF; CDR3nt: TGTGCCAGCAGCGAGACAGGGGCGCTTGAAAAACTGTTTTTT
abundance: .; j_gene: TRBJ1-5; v_gene: TRBV19; d_gene: .; CDR3aa: CASSIGRDGNQPQHF; CDR3nt: TGTGCCAGTAGTATCGGCAGGGATGGCAATCAGCCCCAGCATTTT
abundance: .; j_gene: TRBJ2-7; v_gene: TRBV28; d_gene: .; CDR3aa: CASSLYGLEQYF; CDR3nt: TGTGCCAGCAGTTTATACGGCCTCGAGCAGTACTTC
abundance: .; j_gene: TRBJ1-3; v_gene: TRBV28; d_gene: .; CDR3aa: CASSLGVTGNTIYF; CDR3nt: TGTGCCAGCAGTTTGGGAGTTACTGGAAACACCATATATTTT
abundance: .; j_gene: TRBJ2-7; v_gene: TRBV7-6; d_gene: TRBD1; CDR3aa: CASSLDRGNSHEQYF; CDR3nt: TGTGCCAGCAGCTTAGACAGGGGAAATAGCCACGAGCAGTACTTC
abundance: .; j_gene: TRBJ1-1; v_gene: TRBV7-3; d_gene: TRBD1; CDR3aa: CASSQQGARRGTEAFF; CDR3nt: TGTGCCAGCAGCCAACAGGGGGCCCGCCGGGGCACTGAAGCTTTCTTT
abundance: .; j_gene: TRBJ2-7; v_gene: TRBV19; d_gene: .; CDR3aa: CASSYRANSYEQYF; CDR3nt: TGTGCCAGTAGTTATCGAGCGAACTCCTACGAGCAGTACTTC
abundance: .; j_gene: TRBJ2-3; v_gene: TRBV15; d_gene: TRBD2; CDR3aa: CATSRVAGSGTDTQYF; CDR3nt: TGTGCCACCAGCAGAGTAGCGGGTTCAGGCACAGATACGCAGTATTTT
abundance: .; j_gene: TRBJ1-5; v_gene: TRBV6-6; d_gene: .; CDR3aa: CASSYRGDPNQPQHF; CDR3nt: TGTGCCAGCAGTTACAGGGGAGACCCCAATCAGCCCCAGCATTTT
abundance: .; j_gene: TRBJ2-7; v_gene: TRBV18; d_gene: .; CDR3aa: CASSSLQGSYEQYF; CDR3nt: TGTGCCAGCTCATCCTTACAGGGTTCCTACGAGCAGTACTTC
abundance: .; j_gene: TRBJ2-5; v_gene: TRBV14; d_gene: .; CDR3aa: CASSQDQGLSGGQETQYF; CDR3nt: TGTGCCAGCAGCCAAGACCAGGGGCTTTCGGGGGGACAAGAGACCCAGTACTTC
abundance: .; j_gene: TRBJ2-7; v_gene: TRBV24-1; d_gene: .; CDR3aa: CATSDPTRGSYEQYF; CDR3nt: TGTGCCACCAGTGACCCCACCCGGGGGAGTTACGAGCAGTACTTC
abundance: .; j_gene: TRBJ2-2; v_gene: TRBV9; d_gene: .; CDR3aa: CASSAVGALGTGELFF; CDR3nt: TGTGCCAGCAGTGCCGTTGGGGCGCTCGGCACCGGGGAGCTGTTTTTT
abundance: .; j_gene: TRBJ2-7; v_gene: TRBV7-9; d_gene: .; CDR3aa: CASRDNSYEQYF; CDR3nt: TGTGCCAGCAGGGACAATTCCTACGAGCAGTACTTC
abundance: .; j_gene: TRBJ1-6; v_gene: TRBV3-1/TRBV3-2; d_gene: .; CDR3aa: CASSLRTVNNSPLHF; CDR3nt: TGTGCCAGCAGCCTCCGGACGGTTAATAATTCACCCCTCCACTTT
abundance: .; j_gene: TRBJ1-6; v_gene: TRBV27; d_gene: .; CDR3aa: CASCTDTYNSPLHF; CDR3nt: TGTGCCAGCTGCACGGACACTTATAATTCACCCCTCCACTTT
abundance: .; j_gene: TRBJ1-1; v_gene: TRBV6-5; d_gene: TRBD1; CDR3aa: CASRGTGMNTEAFF; CDR3nt: TGTGCCAGCAGAGGGACAGGGATGAACACTGAAGCTTTCTTT
abundance: .; j_gene: TRBJ1-1; v_gene: TRBV6-5; d_gene: .; CDR3aa: CASSYGGGTAEAFF; CDR3nt: TGTGCCAGCAGTTACGGCGGGGGCACCGCTGAAGCTTTCTTT
abundance: .; j_gene: TRBJ2-3; v_gene: TRBV18; d_gene: TRBD1; CDR3aa: CASSPPGQGARTDTQYF; CDR3nt: TGTGCCAGCTCACCCCCGGGACAGGGGGCGCGGACAGATACGCAGTATTTT
abundance: .; j_gene: TRBJ2-5; v_gene: TRBV3-1/TRBV3-2; d_gene: TRBD2; CDR3aa: CASSQFFRGGPRETQYF; CDR3nt: TGTGCCAGCAGCCAATTCTTCCGGGGGGGCCCCCGGGAGACCCAGTACTTC
abundance: .; j_gene: TRBJ1-3; v_gene: TRBV18; d_gene: .; CDR3aa: CASSQGLHSGNTIYF; CDR3nt: TGTGCCAGCTCACAGGGACTGCACTCTGGAAACACCATATATTTT
abundance: .; j_gene: TRBJ1-1; v_gene: TRBV19; d_gene: TRBD1; CDR3aa: CASSSDRGTEAFF; CDR3nt: TGTGCCAGTAGTTCAGACAGGGGCACTGAAGCTTTCTTT
abundance: once; j_gene: TRBJ1-4; v_gene: TRBV5-3; d_gene: .; CDR3aa: CARSPEGRWGEKLFF; CDR3nt: TGTGCCAGAAGCCCGGAGGGACGGTGGGGTGAAAAACTGTTTTTT
abundance: .; j_gene: TRBJ1-3; v_gene: TRBV2; d_gene: .; CDR3aa: CASSPQGLSGNTIYF; CDR3nt: TGTGCCAGCAGTCCTCAGGGTCTCTCTGGAAACACCATATATTTT
abundance: .; j_gene: TRBJ2-7; v_gene: TRBV11-3; d_gene: .; CDR3aa: CASKPGGPLKDEQYF; CDR3nt: TGTGCCAGCAAGCCTGGGGGTCCCCTTAAGGACGAGCAGTACTTC
abundance: .; j_gene: TRBJ2-3; v_gene: TRBV6-1; d_gene: .; CDR3aa: CASSEDTQYF; CDR3nt: TGTGCCAGCAGTGAAGATACGCAGTATTTT
abundance: .; j_gene: TRBJ1-1; v_gene: TRBV9; d_gene: .; CDR3aa: CASSVGTWNTEAFF; CDR3nt: TGTGCCAGCAGCGTGGGTACGTGGAACACTGAAGCTTTCTTT
abundance: few; j_gene: TRBJ1-1; v_gene: TRBV7-9; d_gene: .; CDR3aa: CASSLGVQGLNTEAFF; CDR3nt: TGTGCCAGCAGCTTAGGGGTTCAGGGTTTGAACACTGAAGCTTTCTTT
abundance: .; j_gene: TRBJ2-7; v_gene: TRBV7-9; d_gene: TRBD2; CDR3aa: CASRPGRAGVKYF; CDR3nt: TGTGCCAGCAGACCCGGGAGGGCGGGAGTCAAGTACTTC
abundance: .; j_gene: TRBJ2-5; v_gene: TRBV2; d_gene: TRBD2; CDR3aa: CASRMTSGGWETQYF; CDR3nt: TGTGCCAGCAGGATGACTAGCGGGGGGTGGGAGACCCAGTACTTC
abundance: .; j_gene: TRBJ2-5; v_gene: TRBV5-6; d_gene: .; CDR3aa: CASRSRDAGETQYF; CDR3nt: TGTGCCAGCAGATCCCGGGACGCTGGCGAGACCCAGTACTTC
abundance: .; j_gene: TRBJ1-4; v_gene: TRBV3-1/TRBV3-2; d_gene: TRBD1; CDR3aa: CASSRQLGQGQEKLFF; CDR3nt: TGTGCCAGCAGCCGTCAATTGGGACAGGGGCAAGAAAAACTGTTTTTT
abundance: few; j_gene: TRBJ2-5; v_gene: TRBV9; d_gene: TRBD1; CDR3aa: CASSRTGQVVETQYF; CDR3nt: TGTGCCAGCAGCCGGACCGGACAGGTGGTTGAGACCCAGTACTTC
abundance: .; j_gene: TRBJ2-7; v_gene: TRBV6-6; d_gene: TRBD2; CDR3aa: CASSYSTGGYEQYF; CDR3nt: TGTGCCAGCAGTTACTCTACGGGGGGATACGAGCAGTACTTC
abundance: .; j_gene: TRBJ2-3; v_gene: TRBV4-3; d_gene: .; CDR3aa: CASSQDLVGPGTDTQYF; CDR3nt: TGCGCCAGCAGCCAAGATTTAGTGGGGCCGGGCACAGATACGCAGTATTTT
abundance: .; j_gene: TRBJ1-3; v_gene: TRBV19; d_gene: .; CDR3aa: CASSIGPSSGNTIYF; CDR3nt: TGTGCCAGTAGTATAGGTCCCTCCTCTGGAAACACCATATATTTT
abundance: .; j_gene: TRBJ1-1; v_gene: TRBV6-6; d_gene: .; CDR3aa: CASHRWGNTEAFF; CDR3nt: TGTGCCAGCCACAGGTGGGGGAACACTGAAGCTTTCTTT
abundance: .; j_gene: TRBJ1-2; v_gene: TRBV4-1; d_gene: .; CDR3aa: CASSQEPGYGYTF; CDR3nt: TGCGCCAGCAGCCAAGAGCCGGGTTATGGCTACACCTTC
abundance: .; j_gene: TRBJ1-2; v_gene: TRBV25-1; d_gene: .; CDR3aa: CASSESPNGIGYTF; CDR3nt: TGTGCCAGCAGTGAATCTCCGAACGGGATTGGCTACACCTTC
abundance: once; j_gene: TRBJ2-7; v_gene: TRBV11-1; d_gene: .; CDR3aa: CASSFAGDEQYF; CDR3nt: TGTGCCAGCAGCTTTGCAGGGGACGAGCAGTACTTC
abundance: .; j_gene: TRBJ1-3; v_gene: TRBV5-1; d_gene: TRBD1; CDR3aa: CASSWDSYSGNTIYF; CDR3nt: TGCGCCAGCAGCTGGGACAGCTACTCTGGAAACACCATATATTTT